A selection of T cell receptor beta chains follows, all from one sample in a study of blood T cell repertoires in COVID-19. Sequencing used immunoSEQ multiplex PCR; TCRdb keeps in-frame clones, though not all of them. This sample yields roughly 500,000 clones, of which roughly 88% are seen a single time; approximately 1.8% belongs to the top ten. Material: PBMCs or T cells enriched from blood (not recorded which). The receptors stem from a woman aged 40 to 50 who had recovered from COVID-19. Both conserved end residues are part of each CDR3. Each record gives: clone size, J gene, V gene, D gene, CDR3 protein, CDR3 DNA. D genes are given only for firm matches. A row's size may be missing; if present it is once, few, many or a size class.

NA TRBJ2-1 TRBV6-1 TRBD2 CASSESSGRGVLGQFF TGTGCCAGCAGTGAATCTAGCGGGAGGGGGGTCCTAGGGCAGTTCTTC
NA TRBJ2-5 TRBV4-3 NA CASSQAQTAIETQYF TGCGCCAGCAGCCAAGCACAGACCGCCATAGAGACCCAGTACTTC
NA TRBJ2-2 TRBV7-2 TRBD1 CASRPTGGNTGELFF TGTGCCAGCAGGCCGACAGGGGGAAACACCGGGGAGCTGTTTTTT
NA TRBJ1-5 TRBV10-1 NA CASSEGGQPQHF TGCGCCAGCAGTGAGGGAGGGCAGCCCCAGCATTTT
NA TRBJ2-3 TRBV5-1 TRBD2 CASSSKFLAGGPPDTQYF TGCGCCAGCAGCTCCAAATTCCTAGCGGGAGGGCCTCCAGATACGCAGTATTTT
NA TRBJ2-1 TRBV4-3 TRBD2 CASSHIAGAHREQFF TGCGCCAGCAGCCATATAGCGGGGGCCCACAGGGAGCAGTTCTTC
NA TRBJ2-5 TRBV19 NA CATHGGSGATSETQYF TGTGCCACCCATGGGGGTTCAGGGGCGACGTCTGAGACCCAGTACTTC
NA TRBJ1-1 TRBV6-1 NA CASSEPGMNTEAFF TGTGCCAGCAGTGAACCGGGTATGAACACTGAAGCTTTCTTT
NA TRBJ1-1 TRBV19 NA CASSIPGRVMNTEAFF TGTGCCAGTAGTATACCCGGCAGGGTCATGAACACTGAAGCTTTCTTT
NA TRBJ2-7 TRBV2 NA CASSDGGRGEQYF TGTGCCAGCAGTGACGGTGGGAGGGGGGAGCAGTACTTC
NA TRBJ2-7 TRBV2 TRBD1 CASTWGGDRDEQYF TGTGCCAGCACCTGGGGAGGGGACAGGGACGAGCAGTACTTC
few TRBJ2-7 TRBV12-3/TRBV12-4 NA CASKGILYEQYF TGTGCCAGCAAGGGGATCCTCTACGAGCAGTACTTC
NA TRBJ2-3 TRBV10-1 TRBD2 CASSQKTSGNTQYF TGCGCCAGCAGTCAAAAGACTAGCGGGAATACGCAGTATTTT
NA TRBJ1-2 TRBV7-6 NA CASSLGEGANYGYTF TGTGCCAGCAGCTTAGGGGAGGGGGCTAACTATGGCTACACCTTC
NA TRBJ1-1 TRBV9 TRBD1 CASSVAPGQEAFF TGTGCCAGCAGCGTAGCCCCGGGACAGGAAGCTTTCTTT
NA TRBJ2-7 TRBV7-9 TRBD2 CASSLDSGIYEQYF TGTGCCAGCAGCTTAGATAGCGGGATCTACGAGCAGTACTTC
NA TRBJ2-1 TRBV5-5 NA CASSLFGESSYNEQFF TGTGCCAGCAGCTTGTTTGGGGAGAGCTCCTACAATGAGCAGTTCTTC
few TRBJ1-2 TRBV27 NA CASSLVQGRYGYTF TGTGCCAGCAGTTTAGTTCAGGGCCGCTATGGCTACACCTTC
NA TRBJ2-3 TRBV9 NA CASSVGVRLTDTQYF TGTGCCAGCAGCGTAGGTGTTCGTCTCACAGATACGCAGTATTTT
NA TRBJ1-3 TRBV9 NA CASSVESISGNTIYF TGTGCCAGCAGCGTGGAGTCAATCTCTGGAAACACCATATATTTT
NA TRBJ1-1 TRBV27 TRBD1 CAARDRGGTEAFF TGTGCCGCACGCGACAGGGGTGGAACTGAAGCTTTCTTT
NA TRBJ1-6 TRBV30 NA CAWSSAASGGYSPLHF TGTGCCTGGAGTAGTGCCGCCAGCGGGGGCTATTCACCCCTCCACTTT
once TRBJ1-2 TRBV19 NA CASSISREPPLSGYTF TGTGCCAGTAGTATCTCGAGGGAGCCCCCTCTATCTGGCTACACCTTC
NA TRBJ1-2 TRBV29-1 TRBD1 CSVETGEDYGYTF TGCAGCGTTGAGACAGGGGAAGACTATGGCTACACCTTC
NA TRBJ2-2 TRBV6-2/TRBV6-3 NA CASSPTGWTGELFF TGTGCCAGCAGTCCCACAGGGTGGACCGGGGAGCTGTTTTTT
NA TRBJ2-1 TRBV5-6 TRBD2 CASSLLGTSRGDEQFF TGTGCCAGCAGCTTGTTAGGGACTAGTAGGGGCGATGAGCAGTTCTTC
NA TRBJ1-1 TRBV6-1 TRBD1 CASSEIGQGASLRAFF TGTGCCAGCAGTGAAATAGGACAGGGGGCATCTTTGCGAGCTTTCTTT
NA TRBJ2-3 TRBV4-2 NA CASSPILRGDNTQYF TGTGCCAGCAGCCCCATCCTCCGGGGAGACAATACGCAGTATTTT
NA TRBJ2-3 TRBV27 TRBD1 CASSLSGTGHTDTQYF TGTGCCAGCAGTTTATCCGGGACAGGGCACACAGATACGCAGTATTTT
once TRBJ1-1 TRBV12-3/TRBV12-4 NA CASVGRTEAFF TGTGCCAGCGTGGGCCGAACTGAAGCTTTCTTT
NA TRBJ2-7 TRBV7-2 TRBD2 CASSPNPGGSYEQYF TGTGCCAGCAGCCCCAACCCGGGAGGTTCCTACGAGCAGTACTTC
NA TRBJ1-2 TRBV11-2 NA CASSPRGGVNYGYTF TGTGCCAGCAGCCCTAGGGGGGGGGTTAACTATGGCTACACCTTC
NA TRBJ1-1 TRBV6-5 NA CASSGAGGNTEAFF TGTGCCAGCAGCGGAGCCGGGGGGAACACTGAAGCTTTCTTT
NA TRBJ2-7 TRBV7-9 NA CASSPRLSGSVEQYF TGTGCCAGCAGCCCCCGATTGTCAGGGTCGGTCGAGCAGTACTTC
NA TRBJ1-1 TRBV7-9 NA CASRRRTAEAFF TGTGCCAGCAGAAGGAGGACCGCTGAAGCTTTCTTT
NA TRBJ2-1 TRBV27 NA CASSHQRYYNEQFF TGTGCCAGCAGTCACCAGCGGTACTACAATGAGCAGTTCTTC
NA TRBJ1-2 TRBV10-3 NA CAISESASGGYGYTF TGTGCCATCAGTGAGTCGGCCAGCGGCGGCTATGGCTACACCTTC
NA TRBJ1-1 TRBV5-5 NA CASSSAGGRGAEAFF TGTGCCAGCAGCTCCGCCGGGGGGCGAGGGGCTGAAGCTTTCTTT
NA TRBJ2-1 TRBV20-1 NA CSASGRDEQFF TGCAGTGCTAGCGGGCGGGATGAGCAGTTCTTC
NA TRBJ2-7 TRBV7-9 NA CASSLSYEQYF TGTGCCAGCAGCTTATCATACGAGCAGTACTTC
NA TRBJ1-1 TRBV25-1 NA CASSDGGRALNTEAFF TGTGCCAGCAGTGATGGGGGCAGGGCGTTGAACACTGAAGCTTTCTTT
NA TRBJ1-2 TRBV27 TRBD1 CASSFRDRGRGGYTF TGTGCCAGCAGTTTTAGGGACAGGGGGCGCGGAGGCTACACCTTC
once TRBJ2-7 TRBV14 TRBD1 CASSQETDRALYF TGTGCCAGCAGCCAAGAAACCGACAGGGCTCTGTACTTC
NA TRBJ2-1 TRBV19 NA CASSIVSGSNEQFF TGTGCCAGTAGTATAGTCTCCGGGAGCAATGAGCAGTTCTTC
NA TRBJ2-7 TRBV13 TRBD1 CASSLLGQSSYEQYF TGTGCCAGCAGCCTCCTGGGACAGAGCTCCTACGAGCAGTACTTC
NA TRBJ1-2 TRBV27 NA CASSPTGFGHGYTF TGTGCCAGCAGTCCTACAGGGTTTGGGCATGGCTACACCTTC
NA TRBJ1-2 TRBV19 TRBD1 CASNQGGYGYTF TGTGCCAGTAACCAGGGGGGCTATGGCTACACCTTC
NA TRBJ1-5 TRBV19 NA CASSILHGVSNQPQHF TGTGCCAGTAGTATCCTACACGGGGTTAGCAATCAGCCCCAGCATTTT
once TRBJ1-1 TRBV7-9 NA CASSLDTEAFF TGTGCCAGCAGCCTTGACACTGAAGCTTTCTTT
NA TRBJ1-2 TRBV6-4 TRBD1 CASSVSTGPYGYTF TGTGCCAGCAGTGTCTCGACAGGGCCCTATGGCTACACCTTC
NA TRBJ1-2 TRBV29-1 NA CSVQIAAGNYGYTF TGCAGCGTCCAGATCGCGGCCGGGAACTATGGCTACACCTTC
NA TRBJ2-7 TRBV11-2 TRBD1 CASSSNRGRREQYF TGTGCCAGCAGCTCCAACAGGGGGCGTCGCGAGCAGTACTTC
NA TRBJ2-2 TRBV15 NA CATSRDVGAAIGELFF TGTGCCACCAGCAGAGATGTGGGGGCGGCAATCGGGGAGCTGTTTTTT